The 14 T cell receptor beta chains reported below all come from one sample, sequenced in a study of blood T cell repertoires in COVID-19. The repertoire was sequenced with immunoSEQ multiplex PCR; TCRdb's copy has only in-frame clones and lacks some. The sample consists of fewer than 350,000 clones, 88% of them appearing once. What was sequenced was PBMCs or T cells enriched from blood (not recorded which). The receptors were gathered from a woman aged 30 to 39 who had recovered from COVID-19.

The rearrangement joins TRBV4-1 to TRBJ2-7; tentatively, D is TRBD2 (5 bases). This CDR3 contains 14 residues. Germline assignment: CDR1 MGHRA and CDR2 YSYEKL. V was trimmed by 2 bases and J by 6 bases, leaving 14 bases between them. CDR3 coding DNA: TGCGCCAGCAGCCAACAAGACGGGCGGGTCGAGCAGTACTTC. This gives the protein CASSQQDGRVEQYF.

The chain uses TRBV14 and TRBJ1-6; 7 positions agree with TRBD1. The J segment lost 6 bases and the V segment lost 4 bases, leaving 18 bases of the junction unmatched. The CDR3 runs 19 residues. CDR1 SGHDN and CDR2 FVKESK come from the germline V gene. CDR3 protein: CASSLDREGGLWGNSPLHF. In DNA, the CDR3 is TGTGCCAGCAGCCTTGACAGGGAAGGTGGGCTTTGGGGTAATTCACCCCTCCACTTT.

The V gene is TRBV6-6, the J gene TRBJ1-6; 7 bases map to TRBD1. Per the germline V gene, CDR1 is MNHNY and CDR2 is SVGAGI (reference sequence). This CDR3 spans 14 amino acids. The J segment lost 9 bases and the V segment lost 7 bases, leaving 9 bases of the junction unmatched. DNA for the CDR3: TGTGCCAGCACCCATTCTACAGGGGCTTCACCCCTCCACTTT. This gives the protein CASTHSTGASPLHF.

The V and J genes are TRBV10-2 and TRBJ1-2, with 8 bases aligning to TRBD1. With V trimmed by 2 bases and J by 4 bases, 3 bases remained unmatched. From germline, CDR1 is WSHSY and CDR2 SAAADI. The CDR3 runs 14 residues. Here the CDR3 reads CASSEDRGGYGYTF. The CDR3 DNA sequence: TGCGCCAGCAGTGAGGACAGGGGTGGCTATGGCTACACCTTC.

The chain couples TRBV19 to TRBJ1-2; TRBD1 aligns across 8 bases. Losses at the gene ends were 6 bases for V and 0 bases for J; bases not matched to a gene: 12. Germline V gene sequence: CDR1 LNHDA, CDR2 SQIVND (reference sequence). CDR3 length: 17 residues. The CDR3 DNA follows: TGTGCCAGTAGGAACATCCGGGACAGGAGTACTAACTATGGCTACACCTTC. Translated, it gives CASRNIRDRSTNYGYTF.

This chain links TRBV13 with TRBJ2-1, with D possibly being TRBD2 (7 bases). V shed 3 bases and J shed 8 bases, with 11 bases lying between them. CDR3 size: 13 residues. In germline, CDR1 is PRHDT, CDR2 FYEKMQ (reference sequence). The CDR3 DNA sequence: TGTGCCAGCAGCTTGGGGGGGCCGGATGAGCAGTTCTTC. It yields the protein CASSLGGPDEQFF.

V and J are TRBV19 and TRBJ1-1; TRBD1 agrees at 10 bases. The junction had 5 bases not matched to a gene; V was cut back by 6 bases and J by 4 bases. This CDR3 is 14 amino acids long. Germline CDR1 and CDR2: LNHDA and SQIVND (reference sequence). CDR3 in DNA: TGTGCCAGTAGACGACAGGGGGCGAGCACTGAAGCTTTCTTT. As protein: CASRRQGASTEAFF.

The chain couples TRBV29-1 to TRBJ1-1; D gene uncertain. Per germline, CDR1 SQVTM and CDR2 ANQGSEA. The CDR3 is made up of 10 amino acids. V was pared by 1 base and J by 7 bases, with 4 bases between. In DNA, the CDR3 is TGCAGCGTTGAAGTCCTTGAAGCTTTCTTT. Its translation is CSVEVLEAFF.

This clone was picked up one time. The CDR3 DNA reads TGCGCCAGCAGCCAAAGACAGGGGTTGGAGACCCAGTACTTC. It yields the protein CASSQRQGLETQYF. V usage is TRBV4-3 and J usage is TRBJ2-5, with 8 bases aligning to TRBD1. The CDR3 runs 14 residues. V was pared by 2 bases and J by 5 bases, with 4 bases of the junction left unmatched. CDR1 LGHNA and CDR2 YSLEER come from the germline V gene.

A word on this clone: Within the sample, other DNA sequences also encode this same CDR3. The J gene is TRBJ2-7, the V gene TRBV7-9; 10 bases align to TRBD2. The V and J ends lost 5 bases and 3 bases, in that order; junction bases with no gene match: 10. The CDR3 is made up of 16 amino acids. Per germline, CDR1 SEHNR and CDR2 FQNEAQ (reference sequence). The CDR3 nucleotides are TGTGCCAGCAGCCCCCTTCTAGCGGGAGATTTCTACGAGCAGTACTTC. Residues: CASSPLLAGDFYEQYF.

The V and J genes are TRBV11-2 and TRBJ1-2; 7 bases align to TRBD1. The length of the CDR3 is 14 residues. Germline CDR1 SGHAT, CDR2 FQNNGV. Trimming at V came to 3 bases and at J to 9 bases, leaving 10 bases not matched to a gene. CDR3 amino acids: CASSFTGDPARYTF. CDR3 sequence (DNA): TGTGCCAGCAGCTTTACAGGGGACCCGGCGCGCTACACCTTC. Based on the CDR3 plus reference TRBV11-2 and TRBJ1-2, the full variable domain is EAGVAQSPRYKIIEKRQSVAFWCNPISGHATLYWYQQILGQGPKLLIQFQNNGVVDDSQLPKDRFSAERLKGVDSTLKIQPAKLEDSAVYLCASSFTGDPARYTFGSGTRLTVV.

The V call is TRBV30, the J call TRBJ2-2; D perhaps matches TRBD2 (5 bases). Germline V gives CDR1 GTSNPN, CDR2 SVGIG (reference sequence). The CDR3 runs to 13 residues. Trimming took 5 bases from V and 2 from J, leaving 9 bases between them. The CDR3 region has the DNA TGTGCCTGGCGGGGTTCCAACACCGGGGAGCTGTTTTTT. This translates into CAWRGSNTGELFF. The variable domain in full, completed from reference TRBV30 and TRBJ2-2, reads SQTIHQWPATLVQPVGSPLSLECTVEGTSNPNLYWYRQAAGRGLQLLFYSVGIGQISSEVPQNLSASRPQDRQFILSSKKLLLSDSGFYLCAWRGSNTGELFFGEGSRLTVL.

V usage is TRBV7-9 and J usage is TRBJ1-4, with 8 bases aligning to TRBD1. The germline CDR1 and CDR2 sequences are SEHNR and FQNEAQ (reference sequence). J was trimmed by 8 bases and V by 4 bases; bases with no gene match: 3. The CDR3 contains 13 residues. The CDR3 DNA follows: TGTGCCAGCAGCTCAGGGGGCCAGGAAAAACTGTTTTTT. This translates into CASSSGGQEKLFF.

The V gene is TRBV4-2, the J gene TRBJ2-1, with 11 nucleotides matching TRBD2. The CDR3 runs 15 residues. With V trimmed by 1 base and J by 8 bases, 4 bases remained unmatched. CDR1 and CDR2 from the germline V gene are LGHNA and YNFKEQ. The CDR3 reads CASSQVGTSGDEQFF. The DNA of the CDR3 is TGTGCCAGCAGCCAAGTGGGGACTAGCGGCGATGAGCAGTTCTTC.